One T cell receptor beta chain is described in this entry. Data came from immunoSEQ multiplex PCR; TCRdb stores just in-frame clones and leaves some out. The repertoire consists of fewer than 450,000 clones, with more than 75% occurring once and the leading ten covering 1%. The trim removed 10 bases at V and 7 bases at J, leaving 12 bases unmatched. Germline lookup yields CDR1 MDHEN and CDR2 SYDVKM. This CDR3 is 14 amino acids long. This sample was taken from a study of blood T cell repertoires in COVID-19. Study-wide background: The samples span acute and convalescent COVID-19 from the United States, Italy and Spain. PBMCs, B-cell-depleted T cells, or T cells were the source of the cDNA or gDNA that made up the material.

The study recruited people aged roughly 18 to 100 years across around 24 US areas. Each participant's cohort was designated according to participant-reported clinical history. The source is a woman aged 25-40 years who had recovered from COVID-19. V gene TRBV28 combines with J gene TRBJ2-5; 10 bases are shared with TRBD2. Sequenced: PBMCs or T cells enriched from blood (not recorded which). As DNA, the CDR3 is TGTGCCACAGAGACTAGCGGGTACCCAAGGACCCAGTACTTC. Translated: CATETSGYPRTQYF.